This T cell receptor beta chain was documented in a study of T cell responses to AZD1222 COVID-19 vaccine. Overall study: Both about-4-week and about-12-week second-dose recipients were combined.

The CDR3 has 13 residues. The germline gives CDR1 SGHVS, CDR2 FQNEAQ. The germline V and J ends were trimmed by 5 bases and 3 bases, with 11 bases remaining between them. Clones were read by immunoSEQ multiplex PCR, and TCRdb kept only the in-frame ones, dropping some. The repertoire holds approximately 60,000 clones, roughly 86% seen once, with over 15% in the top ten. The sample was peripheral blood, taken on day 0 of AZD1222 vaccination. The V and J genes are TRBV7-8 and TRBJ2-7, with TRBD1 as a possible D gene (5 bases). The clonotype comes from an adult in good health. Here the CDR3 DNA reads TGTGCCAGCAGCCCCACAGGATTCTACGAGCAGTACTTC. Its protein product is CASSPTGFYEQYF.